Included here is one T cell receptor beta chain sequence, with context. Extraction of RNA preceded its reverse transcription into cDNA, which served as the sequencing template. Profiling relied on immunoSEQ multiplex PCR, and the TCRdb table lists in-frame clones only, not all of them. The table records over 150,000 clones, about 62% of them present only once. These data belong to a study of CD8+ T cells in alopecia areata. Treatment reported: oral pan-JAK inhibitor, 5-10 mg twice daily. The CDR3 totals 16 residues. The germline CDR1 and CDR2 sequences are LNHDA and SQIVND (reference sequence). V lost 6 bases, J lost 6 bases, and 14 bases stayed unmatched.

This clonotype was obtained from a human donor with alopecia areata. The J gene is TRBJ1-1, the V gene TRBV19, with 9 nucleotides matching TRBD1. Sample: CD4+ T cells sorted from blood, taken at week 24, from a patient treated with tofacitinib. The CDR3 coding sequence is TGTGCCAGTAGATCATATGGGACAGGGAGTGTGGCTGAAGCTTTCTTT. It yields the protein CASRSYGTGSVAEAFF.